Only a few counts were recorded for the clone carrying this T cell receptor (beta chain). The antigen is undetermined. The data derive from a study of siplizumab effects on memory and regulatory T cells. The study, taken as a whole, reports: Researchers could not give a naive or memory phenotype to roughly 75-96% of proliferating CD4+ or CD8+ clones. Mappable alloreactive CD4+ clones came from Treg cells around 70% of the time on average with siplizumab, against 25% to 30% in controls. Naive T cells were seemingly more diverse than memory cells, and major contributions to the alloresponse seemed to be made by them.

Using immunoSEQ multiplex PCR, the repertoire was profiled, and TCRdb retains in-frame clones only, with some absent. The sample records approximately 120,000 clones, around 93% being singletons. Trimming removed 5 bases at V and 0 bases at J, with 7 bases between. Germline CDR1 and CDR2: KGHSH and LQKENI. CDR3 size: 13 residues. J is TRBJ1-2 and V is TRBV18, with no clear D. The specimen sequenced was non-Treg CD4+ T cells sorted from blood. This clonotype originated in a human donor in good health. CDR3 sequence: CASSADANYGYTF. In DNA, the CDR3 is TGTGCCAGCTCAGCCGATGCTAACTATGGCTACACCTTC.